This TCR beta chain derives from a study of CXCR3-negative and CXCR3-positive naive CD8 T cells. Notes on the study in general: CXCR3-expressing naive cells carried TRB CDR3s more hydrophobic than those of CXCR3-negative naive cells. Naive subsets did not differ in surface CD5, and the authors estimated TCR strength using properties of the TRB CDR3. In both naive subsets diversity was comparably high, whereas memory CD8+ cells showed much lower diversity. Within a donor, both naive subsets shared TRBV-TRBJ usage, unlike memory cells.

5' RACE that incorporated UMI labels was used to prepare the TRB cDNA libraries. TCRdb reprocessed the 5' RACE reads and reports one entry per CDR3 protein, with no DNA. The sample features about 3,100 distinct CDR3 sequences, with roughly 1.6% in its top ten. This CDR3 is 14 amino acids long. Per germline, CDR1 DFQATT and CDR2 SNEGSKA (reference sequence). By frequency, this clonotype is medium-sized (0.01 to 0.1%). Its antigen is not known. Naive CD8+ T cells showed CD45RO-CCR7+CD27+CD95-. The V gene is TRBV20-1, the J gene TRBJ1-2. Material for sequencing was naive CXCR3+ CD8+ T cells from blood. Subset specified: CD45RO-CCR7+CD27+CD95- naive CD8+ T cells expressing CXCR3 (TNR3+). The source of this sequence is a human donor in good health. Some clones in this sample may be carry-over from other donors' samples. The chain's CDR3 is CSASIPDSNYGYTF.